A single sample is the source of the 29 T cell receptor beta chains below, sequenced in a study of neurological immune-mediated disorders. MiXCR was run by TCRdb on the 5' RACE reads, yielding one entry per CDR3 protein. Here the sample spans around 50,000 distinct CDR3 sequences, under 4.5% being singletons. The sample taken for sequencing was PBMCs. These TCRs come from a woman aged 25-40 years with multiple sclerosis.

This clonotype was detected ten times or more. DNA of the CDR3: TGCAGCGTAGAGACAAACTCTGGAAACACCATATATTTT. Translating gives CSVETNSGNTIYF. The gene calls are TRBV29-1 and TRBJ1-3; D not resolved. This CDR3 has 13 amino acids. The germline V gene has CDR1 SQVTM and CDR2 ANQGSEA. V shed 6 bases and J shed 0 bases, with 9 bases lying between them. The whole variable domain, remainder taken from reference TRBV29-1 and TRBJ1-3, is SAVISQKPSRDICQRGTSLTIQCQVDSQVTMMFWYRQQPGQSLTLIATANQGSEATYESGFVIDKFPISRPNLTFSTLTVSNMSPEDSSIYLCSVETNSGNTIYFGEGSWLTVV.

This clonotype was found many times. V gene TRBV20-1 combines with J gene TRBJ2-7; D may correspond to TRBD1 or TRBD2 (7 bases each). Per germline, CDR1 DFQATT and CDR2 SNEGSKA (reference sequence). The CDR3 extends over 13 amino acids. Trimming took 3 bases from V and 7 from J, leaving 16 bases between them. This CDR3 is CSASGEGAREQYF. CDR3 DNA: TGCAGTGCTAGCGGGGAGGGGGCTCGGGAGCAGTACTTC.

A remark on this clonotype: A much larger clone lies a single base off, so this may be a read error. J is TRBJ1-1 and V is TRBV5-1; tentative D call: TRBD1 (6 bases). V gave up 4 bases and J gave up 8 bases, with 15 bases separating them. Germline loops: CDR1 SGHRS, CDR2 YFSETQ. The CDR3 sequence is 13 residues long. The CDR3 spells CASSPEDRMEAFF. CDR3 coding DNA: TGCGCCAGCAGCCCGGAAGACAGGATGGAAGCTTTCTTT.

The genes are TRBV12-3 or TRBV12-4 and TRBJ2-7, with D possibly being TRBD2 (7 bases). Trimming left V 2 bases short and J 5 bases short, with 13 bases between. The CDR3 is 14 amino acids. The CDR3 sequence: CASSLYVGGHEQYF. For the CDR3, the DNA is TGTGCCAGCAGTTTATATGTGGGGGGGCACGAGCAGTACTTC.

This clonotype was recorded many times. The chain links TRBV5-1 to TRBJ1-1; tentatively, D is TRBD1 (6 bases). The CDR3 totals 15 residues. CDR1 and CDR2 from the germline V gene are SGHRS and YFSETQ. With 1 base removed from V and 6 bases from J, the gap between germline ends came to 16 bases. CDR3 loop: CASSLRQDVPSEAFF. In DNA form, the CDR3 reads TGCGCCAGCAGCTTGCGACAGGACGTGCCTTCTGAAGCTTTCTTT.

This clonotype has a count of ten or more. The chain uses TRBV9 and TRBJ2-5; TRBD1 aligns across 8 bases. The CDR3 length is 14 residues. With V trimmed by 0 bases and J by 4 bases, 2 bases remained unmatched. The germline CDR1 and CDR2 sequences are SGDLS and YYNGEE. CDR3 in DNA: TGTGCCAGCAGCGTAGGCAGGGGGCGAGAGACCCAGTACTTC. Protein sequence: CASSVGRGRETQYF. The variable domain in full, with the rest retrieved from reference TRBV9 and TRBJ2-5, is DSGVTQTPKHLITATGQRVTLRCSPRSGDLSVYWYQQSLDQGLQFLIQYYNGEERAKGNILERFSAQQFPDLHSELNLSSLELGDSALYFCASSVGRGRETQYFGPGTRLLVL.

This clonotype was seen repeatedly, ten times or more. The chain joins TRBV20-1 to TRBJ1-5, with no clear D. CDR3 size: 14 residues. Trimming removed 6 bases at V and 4 bases at J, with 16 bases between. Germline CDR1 reads DFQATT; CDR2 reads SNEGSKA (reference sequence). CDR3 nucleotides: TGCAGTGCGAGCGGTCAGAGGGAAAATCAGCCCCAGCATTTT. Amino acids: CSASGQRENQPQHF.

Many counts were recorded for this clonotype. The chain combines TRBV7-8 with TRBJ2-6, with D tentatively TRBD2 (5 bases). The CDR3 consists of 15 residues. Germline CDR1 and CDR2: SGHVS and FQNEAQ. The germline V and J ends were trimmed by 5 bases and 1 base, with 9 bases remaining between them. DNA of the CDR3: TGTGCCAGCAGCCTCCGGGGTTCTGGGGCCAACGTCCTGACTTTC. This codes for CASSLRGSGANVLTF.

This clonotype was counted ten times or more. The chain recombines TRBV29-1 with TRBJ2-2; no clear D gene. The V and J ends lost 4 bases and 2 bases respectively, with 8 bases between them. The CDR3 covers 13 residues. Per the germline V gene, CDR1 is SQVTM and CDR2 is ANQGSEA. CDR3 residues: CSVVGLNTGELFF. CDR3 sequence (DNA): TGCAGCGTTGTCGGCCTTAACACCGGGGAGCTGTTTTTT.

This clonotype was recorded at least ten times. This chain joins TRBV7-9 and TRBJ2-1; D ambiguous. This CDR3 is 12 amino acids long. V was cut by 5 bases and J by 10 bases, with 12 bases left in between. Germline CDR1 reads SEHNR; CDR2 reads FQNEAQ (reference sequence). The CDR3 DNA sequence: TGTGCCAGCAGCCAAGACGTCGGGGAGCAGTTCTTC. Translating it yields CASSQDVGEQFF.

This clonotype was detected ten times or more. The chain combines TRBV20-1 with TRBJ2-4, with TRBD2 matching over 10 bases. The CDR3 consists of 14 residues. Trimming took 0 bases from V and 11 from J; bases not matched to a gene: 7. Per the germline V gene, CDR1 is DFQATT and CDR2 is SNEGSKA (reference sequence). The CDR3 DNA follows: TGCAGTGCTAGAGATACGGTTAGCGGGGGGCTTCAGTACTTC. Its translation: CSARDTVSGGLQYF.

This clonotype was detected ten times or more. The CDR3 DNA is TGTGCCAGCAGCCCGATGCCGCCTGGAGTGGGCACAGATACGCAGTATTTT. Translation: CASSPMPPGVGTDTQYF. This chain links TRBV11-2 with TRBJ2-3; no reliable D call. The length of the CDR3 is 17 residues. V was cut by 5 bases and J by 1 base, with 19 bases left in between. Germline V lookup: CDR1 SGHAT, CDR2 FQNNGV. The full variable domain, completed using reference TRBV11-2 and TRBJ2-3, is EAGVAQSPRYKIIEKRQSVAFWCNPISGHATLYWYQQILGQGPKLLIQFQNNGVVDDSQLPKDRFSAERLKGVDSTLKIQPAKLEDSAVYLCASSPMPPGVGTDTQYFGPGTRLTVL.

This clonotype was counted ten times or more. V and J are TRBV5-1 and TRBJ1-2; unclear D gene. This CDR3 contains 14 residues. Germline CDR1 is SGHRS and CDR2 is YFSETQ. V gave up 3 bases and J gave up 0 bases, with 9 bases separating them. The DNA for the CDR3 is TGCGCCAGCAGCTCACGGACCGCTAACTATGGCTACACCTTC. It is translated as CASSSRTANYGYTF.

Many counts were recorded for this clonotype. The chain is built from TRBV5-1 and TRBJ1-1, with a tentative D call TRBD1 (5 bases). This CDR3 comprises 15 residues. V was shortened by 0 bases and J by 3 bases, with 12 bases between the two germline ends. CDR1 and CDR2 (germline): SGHRS, YFSETQ. The CDR3 bases are TGCGCCAGCAGCTTGGGGGCAGGGAGGGACACTGAAGCTTTCTTT. It translates to CASSLGAGRDTEAFF.

The chain has TRBV5-4 and TRBJ2-7, with TRBD2 identical over 8 bases. This CDR3 contains 16 residues. The J segment lost 7 bases and the V segment lost 0 bases, leaving 12 bases of the junction unmatched. Per germline, CDR1 SGHNT and CDR2 YYREEE (reference sequence). CDR3 amino acids: CASSLGLAGGSGEQYF. The CDR3 coding sequence is TGTGCCAGCAGCTTGGGTCTTGCGGGAGGTTCGGGAGAGCAGTACTTC.

This clonotype was found many times. The gene calls are TRBV2 and TRBJ2-7, with 8 bases aligning to TRBD2. V lost 3 bases to trimming and J lost 6 bases; unmatched junction nucleotides: 19. The CDR3 is made up of 18 amino acids. The germline V gene has CDR1 SNHLY and CDR2 FYNNEI. The CDR3 loop is CASSDIDWRGVFQGEQYF. CDR3 sequence (DNA): TGTGCCAGCAGTGATATTGATTGGCGGGGGGTGTTTCAAGGCGAGCAGTACTTC.

Ten or more counts support this clonotype. The CDR3, as DNA: TGTGCCAGCAGCCAATTGACAGGGGACGAGCAGTACTTC. This sequence encodes CASSQLTGDEQYF. This rearrangement joins TRBV16 to TRBJ2-7; 8 positions agree with TRBD1. The V gene end was trimmed by 1 base and the J gene end by 5 bases; junction bases not matched to a gene: 1. Germline values: CDR1 KGHSY, CDR2 FQNENV. The CDR3 runs 13 residues.

J is TRBJ2-1 and V is TRBV20-1; 7 nucleotides agree with TRBD2. V shed 0 bases, J shed 9 bases, and the junction held 8 bases outside the gene matches. Germline V CDR1 and CDR2: DFQATT, SNEGSKA (reference sequence). This CDR3 region has 14 residues. CDR3 nucleotide sequence: TGCAGTGCTAGAGATGGGCGGGGGAGTAGTGAGCAGTTCTTC. It translates to CSARDGRGSSEQFF.

At least ten counts were recorded for this clonotype. This chain uses TRBV20-1 with TRBJ1-5; D gene unclear. The CDR3 spans 11 residues. The germline V gene has CDR1 DFQATT and CDR2 SNEGSKA (reference sequence). The ends were cut back, 3 bases at V and 5 bases at J, with 5 bases in the middle. For the CDR3, the DNA is TGCAGTGCTAGCCCCGATCAGCCCCAGCATTTT. Translating it yields CSASPDQPQHF.

The sample holds many counts of this clonotype. The J gene is TRBJ2-3, the V gene TRBV4-2, with D perhaps TRBD2 (6 bases). The CDR3 extends over 14 amino acids. Germline V gene sequence: CDR1 LGHNA, CDR2 YNFKEQ. Trimming pared 7 bases from V and 0 bases from J, leaving 11 bases between. In DNA, the CDR3 is TGTGCCAGCAAGGCCGGGGGTAGCACAGATACGCAGTATTTT. Protein: CASKAGGSTDTQYF.

This clonotype was seen repeatedly, ten times or more. The rearrangement joins TRBV6-6 to TRBJ2-5; TRBD2 matches 7 bases. This CDR3 is 14 amino acids long. Germline assignment: CDR1 MNHNY and CDR2 SVGAGI (reference sequence). V gave up 4 bases and J gave up 5 bases; unmatched junction bases: 7. CDR3 sequence reads: CASSSSTSTETQYF. As DNA, the CDR3 is TGTGCCAGCAGTTCCTCGACTAGCACGGAGACCCAGTACTTC.

This clonotype was observed a handful of times. V and J are TRBV29-1 and TRBJ1-2; 10 nucleotides agree with TRBD1. Per the germline V gene, CDR1 is SQVTM and CDR2 is ANQGSEA. The CDR3 length is 13 residues. V lost 6 bases and J lost 1; bases outside the gene matches: 2. CDR3 nucleotides: TGCAGCGTCGGGACAGGGGTTAACTATGGCTACACCTTC. Protein: CSVGTGVNYGYTF.

The genes are TRBV20-1 and TRBJ1-3; a possible D gene is TRBD1 (6 bases). The CDR3 loop spans 18 amino acids. V was shortened by 1 base and J by 1 base, with 20 bases between the two germline ends. Germline-derived CDR1 and CDR2 are DFQATT and SNEGSKA (reference sequence). The DNA for the CDR3 is TGCAGTGCTAGAGTCCGATCGGGGGCAGGGTGGTCTGGAAACACCATATATTTT. Its translation is CSARVRSGAGWSGNTIYF.

This clonotype was picked up many times. The chain combines TRBV7-2 with TRBJ2-7, with D maybe TRBD2 (6 bases). The CDR3 covers 13 residues. V lost 4 bases and J lost 3, with 10 bases in between. The germline CDR1 and CDR2 sequences are SGHTA and FQGNSA. The CDR3 loop reads CASSSAGNYEQYF. CDR3 coding DNA: TGTGCCAGCAGCTCCGCGGGAAACTACGAGCAGTACTTC.

Regarding this clonotype: This may come from a read error, since a much larger clone is one base off. The chain employs TRBV4-1 and TRBJ2-7; D unresolved. Germline assignment: CDR1 MGHRA and CDR2 YSYEKL. V lost 3 bases to trimming and J lost 6 bases, with 15 bases between them. This CDR3 region has 14 residues. The CDR3 protein is CASSHPGKGGEQYF. As DNA, the CDR3 is TGCGCCAGCAGCCACCCCGGAAAGGGTGGCGAGCAGTACTTC.

This clonotype turned up a few times. This chain's CDR3 is CSAGGRTGQPQHF. The DNA for the CDR3 is TGCAGTGCTGGAGGGAGGACTGGGCAGCCCCAGCATTTT. V gene TRBV20-1 combines with J gene TRBJ1-5; no reliable D call. CDR1 is DFQATT, CDR2 SNEGSKA, per germline (reference sequence). The CDR3 has 13 amino acids. V was trimmed by 5 bases and J by 7 bases, leaving 15 bases between them.

This clonotype showed up many times. The chain recombines TRBV5-1 with TRBJ2-7; the D is unclear. Germline CDR1 and CDR2: SGHRS and YFSETQ. The CDR3 runs 15 residues. V was shortened by 4 bases and J by 2 bases, with 16 bases between the two germline ends. The CDR3 is CASSPRGRSTYEQYF. As DNA, the CDR3 is TGCGCCAGCAGCCCTAGAGGACGGAGCACCTACGAGCAGTACTTC.

This clonotype was seen repeatedly, ten times or more. The CDR3 DNA sequence: TGTGCCAGCAGTCGACTAGCGGGAGGCCCAGATACGCAGTATTTT. This encodes CASSRLAGGPDTQYF. The V gene is TRBV27, the J gene TRBJ2-3, with 13 bases fitting TRBD2. The germline V gene encodes CDR1 MNHEY and CDR2 SMNVEV (reference sequence). The CDR3 length is 15 residues. The ends lost 5 bases at V and 4 bases at J; junction bases unmatched: 3.

With respect to this clonotype: A much larger clone is a single base away; this may be a read error. The genes are TRBV5-1 and TRBJ2-7, with TRBD1 identical over 8 bases. Germline-derived CDR1 and CDR2 are SGHRS and YFSETQ. The length of the CDR3 is 13 residues. CDR3 bases: TGCGCCAGCAGCTCCCGACAGGGGAACGAGAAGTACTTC. It translates to CASSSRQGNEKYF. Full variable domain (missing parts from reference TRBV5-1 and TRBJ2-7): KAGVTQTPRYLIKTRGQQVTLSCSPISGHRSVSWYQQTPGQGLQFLFEYFSETQRNKGNFPGRFSGRQFSNSRSEMNVSTLELGDSALYLCASSSRQGNEKYFGPGTRLTVT.